The 18 T cell receptor beta chains listed next were all sequenced from one sample in a study of T cells in Graves' hyperthyroidism and ophthalmopathy. It was RNA transcripts that yielded the amplified TCR beta CDR3 regions. TCR CDR3 regions were first amplified by RT-PCR with HTBI primers. From the multiplex PCR reads, TCRdb called clonotypes with MiXCR, one entry per CDR3 protein. Here the sample spans approximately 410,000 distinct CDR3 sequences, around 13% being singletons. Sequencing used blood. All receptors derive from a woman under 30 with Graves' hyperthyroidism.

This rearrangement joins TRBV7-3 to TRBJ2-1, with TRBD2 matching over 9 bases. The CDR3 is made up of 17 amino acids. J lost 7 bases, V lost 3 bases, and 13 bases had no gene match. The germline gives CDR1 SGHTA, CDR2 FQGTGA. The chain's CDR3 is CASSFPPGASGKNEQFF. CDR3 sequence (DNA): TGTGCCAGCAGCTTCCCCCCCGGTGCTAGCGGGAAGAATGAGCAGTTCTTC. The full variable domain, completed using reference TRBV7-3 and TRBJ2-1, is GAGVSQTPSNKVTEKGKYVELRCDPISGHTALYWYRQSLGQGPEFLIYFQGTGAADDSGLPNDRFFAVRPEGSVSTLKIQRTERGDSAVYLCASSFPPGASGKNEQFFGPGTRLTVL.

The table lists this clonotype with a count of one. The gene calls are TRBV20-1 and TRBJ1-5, with a possible D match to TRBD1 (6 bases). V was cut by 0 bases and J by 2 bases, with 14 bases left in between. Germline lookup yields CDR1 DFQATT and CDR2 SNEGSKA (reference sequence). The CDR3 is 16 residues long. The CDR3 DNA reads TGCAGTGCTAGAGAGGGAGGGGGAGGTGGCAATCAGCCCCAGCATTTT. Protein sequence: CSAREGGGGGNQPQHF.

This chain connects TRBV6-1 to TRBJ1-4; D gene ambiguous. The V gene's germline CDR1 is MNHNS and CDR2 SASEGT. V was shortened by 6 bases and J by 6 bases, with 11 bases between the two germline ends. The CDR3 runs 13 residues. The CDR3 bases are TGTGCCAGCAGCCAGGACGGATATGAAAAACTGTTTTTT. Its protein product is CASSQDGYEKLFF.

The gene calls are TRBV20-1 and TRBJ1-6, with 7 bases aligning to TRBD1. Per the germline V gene, CDR1 is DFQATT and CDR2 is SNEGSKA (reference sequence). The junction had 8 bases not matched to a gene; V was cut back by 5 bases and J by 7 bases. There are 14 residues in the CDR3. CDR3 amino acids: CSAQKGQENSPLHF. CDR3 in DNA: TGCAGTGCTCAAAAAGGACAGGAAAATTCACCCCTCCACTTT.

This clonotype was seen at least ten times. The J gene is TRBJ1-5, the V gene TRBV28, with D possibly matching TRBD1 (6 bases). CDR3 size: 18 residues. The germline V gene has CDR1 MDHEN and CDR2 SYDVKM. The V gene lost 5 bases and the J gene lost 7 bases, with 27 bases spanning the gap. The CDR3 DNA is TGTGCCAGCAGTGGCGGCCCGGGGGTACAGGGACGGGCGCAGCCCCAGCATTTT. Its translation: CASSGGPGVQGRAQPQHF.

Many counts were recorded for this clonotype. J is TRBJ1-2 and V is TRBV27, with a possible D match to TRBD1 (6 bases). This CDR3 is 15 amino acids long. Germline values: CDR1 MNHEY, CDR2 SMNVEV (reference sequence). Trimming stripped 2 bases from V and 3 bases from J, with 13 bases between. CDR3 amino acids: CASSLVGQGHYGYTF. The CDR3 region has the DNA TGTGCCAGCAGTTTAGTTGGTCAGGGGCACTATGGCTACACCTTC.

This clonotype was counted ten times or more. The chain links TRBV7-2 to TRBJ2-3; D not resolved. Trimming took off 5 bases at V and 5 bases at J, with 17 bases between the two ends. The CDR3 is made up of 15 amino acids. From germline, CDR1 is SGHTA and CDR2 FQGNSA. The CDR3 spells CASSLLGSTGDTQYF. The CDR3 DNA sequence: TGTGCCAGCAGCCTACTGGGATCGACGGGAGATACGCAGTATTTT.

Comment on this clonotype: The conserved phenylalanine or tryptophan normally closing the CDR3 is absent here, so this likely arose from a read error. This rearrangement joins TRBV6-2 or TRBV6-3 to TRBJ1-5, with D hard to call. The CDR3 contains 14 residues. Germline V gene lookup returns CDR1 MNHEY and CDR2 SVGEGT. The V gene lost 5 bases and the J gene lost 3 bases, with 11 bases spanning the gap. DNA for the CDR3: TGTGCCAGCAGTGTAGGTGCAGACAATCAGCCCCAGCATTCT. This codes for CASSVGADNQPQHS.

Many counts were recorded for this clonotype. This chain uses TRBV5-1 with TRBJ1-1, with a weak D call TRBD1 (6 bases). The length of the CDR3 is 14 residues. CDR1 and CDR2 from the germline V gene are SGHRS and YFSETQ. V lost 2 bases, J lost 5 bases, and 13 bases lay in between. The CDR3: CASSFAGVRTEAFF. The CDR3 DNA sequence: TGCGCCAGCAGCTTTGCAGGGGTTCGGACTGAAGCTTTCTTT.

This clonotype was observed a handful of times. V is TRBV6-5 and J is TRBJ2-1, with 7 bases fitting TRBD1. Germline CDR1 is MNHEY and CDR2 is SVGAGI. V lost 2 bases and J lost 6; bases outside the gene matches: 1. CDR3 length: 13 amino acids. CDR3 nucleotides: TGTGCCAGCAGTTACGACAGGGCCAATGAGCAGTTCTTC. Encoded protein: CASSYDRANEQFF.

The chain recombines TRBV29-1 with TRBJ1-2; D call uncertain. V was clipped by 4 bases and J by 6 bases, with 15 bases between them. Germline lookup yields CDR1 SQVTM and CDR2 ANQGSEA. The CDR3 is 13 amino acids. The CDR3 nucleotides read TGCAGCGTTGTTGGTAAAGGGAGGGATGGCTACACCTTC. This codes for CSVVGKGRDGYTF.

J is TRBJ1-4 and V is TRBV9, with unresolved D. From germline, CDR1 is SGDLS and CDR2 YYNGEE. V lost 2 bases, J lost 5 bases, and 1 base lay in between. The CDR3 runs 11 residues. The CDR3 protein is CASSVNEKLFF. CDR3 sequence (DNA): TGTGCCAGCAGCGTGAATGAAAAACTGTTTTTT.

This clonotype was observed a handful of times. The V and J genes are TRBV19 and TRBJ1-2; the D is unclear. The CDR3 extends over 12 amino acids. V was trimmed by 11 bases and J by 3 bases, leaving 13 bases between them. Germline-derived CDR1 and CDR2 are LNHDA and SQIVND (reference sequence). CDR3 DNA sequence: TGTGCCTCCAACGTAGGACACTATGGCTACACCTTC. It specifies CASNVGHYGYTF. The full variable domain, with the rest looked up from reference TRBV19 and TRBJ1-2, is DGGITQSPKYLFRKEGQNVTLSCEQNLNHDAMYWYRQDPGQGLRLIYYSQIVNDFQKGDIAEGYSVSREKKESFPLTVTSAQKNPTAFYLCASNVGHYGYTFGSGTRLTVV.

This clonotype appeared many times. The V gene is TRBV20-1, the J gene TRBJ2-5, with D possibly TRBD1 on 5 matching bases. The germline CDR1 and CDR2 sequences are DFQATT and SNEGSKA (reference sequence). V shed 5 bases and J shed 0 bases, with 13 bases lying between them. The CDR3 has 14 residues. The CDR3 nucleotides read TGCAGTGCTGCCGGCTACAGGTACCAAGAGACCCAGTACTTC. Translated, it gives CSAAGYRYQETQYF.

Details on this clonotype: The germline gene is not matched at one end of the junction; a read error may be the cause. The rearrangement uses TRBV9 and TRBJ2-1; tentatively, D is TRBD1 or TRBD2 (5 bases each). Germline CDR1 and CDR2: SGDLS and YYNGEE. CDR3 size: 15 residues. DNA of the CDR3: TGTGCCAGCTCACCATCCGGGACCGCCTACAATGACCAGTTCTTC. Translation gives CASSPSGTAYNDQFF.

The chain carries TRBV27 and TRBJ2-3; the D is unclear. The germline gives CDR1 MNHEY, CDR2 SMNVEV (reference sequence). This CDR3 spans 14 amino acids. The V and J ends lost 4 bases and 2 bases respectively, with 10 bases between them. CDR3: CASSWRETTDTQYF. The CDR3 nucleotides read TGTGCCAGCAGTTGGCGTGAGACCACAGATACGCAGTATTTT.

This clonotype was counted many times. This rearrangement joins TRBV28 to TRBJ2-7; 9 positions match TRBD1. The V segment lost 2 bases and the J segment 0 bases; nucleotides outside the gene matches: 8. CDR1 and CDR2 from the germline V gene are MDHEN and SYDVKM. The length of the CDR3 is 17 residues. The CDR3 region is CASSLNPGTGNSYEQYF. CDR3 sequence (DNA): TGTGCCAGCAGTTTAAATCCCGGGACAGGGAACTCCTACGAGCAGTACTTC. Full variable domain (remainder filled in from reference TRBV28 and TRBJ2-7): DVKVTQSSRYLVKRTGEKVFLECVQDMDHENMFWYRQDPGLGLRLIYFSYDVKMKEKGDIPEGYSVSREKKERFSLILESASTNQTSMYLCASSLNPGTGNSYEQYFGPGTRLTVT.

The chain has TRBV6-5 and TRBJ1-4; no clear D. Trimming pared 4 bases from V and 0 bases from J, leaving 9 bases between. This CDR3 contains 15 residues. Germline CDR1 and CDR2: MNHEY and SVGAGI. The CDR3 bases are TGTGCCAGCAGTTTGTTAGGGACAACTAATGAAAAACTGTTTTTT. This gives the protein CASSLLGTTNEKLFF.